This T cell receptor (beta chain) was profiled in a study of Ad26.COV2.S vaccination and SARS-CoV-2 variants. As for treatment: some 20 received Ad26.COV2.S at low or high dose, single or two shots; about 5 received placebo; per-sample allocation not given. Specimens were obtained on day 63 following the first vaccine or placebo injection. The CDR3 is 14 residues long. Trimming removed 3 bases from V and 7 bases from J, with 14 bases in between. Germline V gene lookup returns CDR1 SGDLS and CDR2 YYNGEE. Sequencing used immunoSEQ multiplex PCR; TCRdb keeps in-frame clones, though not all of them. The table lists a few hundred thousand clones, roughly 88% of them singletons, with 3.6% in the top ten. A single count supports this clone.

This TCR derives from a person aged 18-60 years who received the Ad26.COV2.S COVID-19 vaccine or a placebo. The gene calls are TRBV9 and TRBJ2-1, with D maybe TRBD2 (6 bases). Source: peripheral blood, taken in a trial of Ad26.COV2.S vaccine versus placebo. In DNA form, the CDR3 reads TGTGCCAGCAGCGCCACCGGGACTTCAAATGAGCAGTTCTTC. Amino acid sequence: CASSATGTSNEQFF.